Below are 6 T cell receptor beta chains sequenced from a single sample in a study of CXCR3-negative and CXCR3-positive naive CD8 T cells. The TRB libraries of cDNA were built by UMI-labeled 5' RACE. TCRdb re-called the 5' RACE reads and shows each CDR3 protein once, DNA omitted. The sample holds 5,500 to 8,000 distinct CDR3 sequences. Sequenced sample: naive CXCR3- CD8+ T cells from blood. Described subset: CD45RO-CCR7+CD27+CD95- naive CD8+ T cells lacking CXCR3 (TNR3-). These TCRs come from a human donor in good health. Some clones in this sample may be carry-over from other donors' samples.

Frequency places this clonotype as medium-sized (0.01 to 0.1%). The rearrangement uses TRBV19 and TRBJ1-5. CDR3 length: 14 residues. In germline, CDR1 is LNHDA, CDR2 SQIVND (reference sequence). The CDR3 sequence is CASSRAESNQPQHF.

This clonotype is medium-sized (0.01 to 0.1%) by frequency. The rearrangement links TRBV29-1 to TRBJ1-1; TCRdb's D call, TRBD1, is unchecked because there is no DNA. The germline gives CDR1 SQVTM, CDR2 ANQGSEA. The CDR3 has 15 amino acids. The CDR3 sequence: CSVPRTGSVGTEAFF.

Measured by frequency, this clonotype is medium-sized. The chain links TRBV19 to TRBJ2-1; the TCRdb call, TRBD2, lacks DNA for checking. Germline V CDR1 and CDR2: LNHDA, SQIVND (reference sequence). The CDR3 length is 14 residues. CDR3 protein: CATRTGGLYNEQFF.

The gene calls are TRBV29-1 and TRBJ2-5; the TCRdb call, TRBD2, lacks DNA for checking. Germline CDR1 SQVTM, CDR2 ANQGSEA. The CDR3 is 15 amino acids. CDR3 residues: CSVEILAGVGETQYF.

This clonotype is identified as medium-sized from frequency. The chain joins TRBV10-3 to TRBJ2-7. This CDR3 has 16 amino acids. Germline V lookup: CDR1 ENHRY, CDR2 SYGVKD. The CDR3 sequence is CAISELGGRISYEQYF.

The chain combines TRBV5-4 with TRBJ1-5; absent DNA, TCRdb's TRBD1 call cannot be checked. The CDR3 runs to 13 residues. Germline CDR1 and CDR2: SGHNT and YYREEE (reference sequence). This CDR3 is CASSLAGGQPQHF. The full variable domain, rest sourced from reference TRBV5-4 and TRBJ1-5, is ETGVTQSPTHLIKTRGQQVTLRCSSQSGHNTVSWYQQALGQGPQFIFQYYREEENGRGNFPPRFSGLQFPNYSSELNVNALELDDSALYLCASSLAGGQPQHFGDGTRLSIL.